The rows below give T cell receptor beta chains drawn from one sample of a study of shared clonotypes between healthy human individuals. The repertoire was sequenced with immunoSEQ multiplex PCR; TCRdb's copy has only in-frame clones and lacks some. The sample shows over 750,000 clones, about 97% of them seen only once. Specimen: naive CD8+ T cells sorted from blood. The receptor source for this set is a man under 40 in good health. Both conserved end residues are part of each CDR3. A D gene is named only where the DNA matches it firmly. For some rows the clone size is stated as once, few or many, or as a class when expanded; others skip it.

j_gene: TRBJ1-2
v_gene: TRBV28
abundance: NA
d_gene: NA
CDR3aa: CASRRDYGYTF
CDR3nt: TGTGCCAGCCGCAGGGACTATGGCTACACCTTC

j_gene: TRBJ1-2
v_gene: TRBV5-1
abundance: NA
d_gene: NA
CDR3aa: CASSPHREGYGYTF
CDR3nt: TGCGCCAGCAGCCCTCACAGGGAAGGCTATGGCTACACCTTC

j_gene: TRBJ2-5
v_gene: TRBV7-9
abundance: NA
d_gene: TRBD1
CDR3aa: CASSLGSTGQETQYF
CDR3nt: TGTGCCAGCAGCTTAGGATCGACAGGGCAAGAGACCCAGTACTTC

j_gene: TRBJ2-7
v_gene: TRBV15
abundance: NA
d_gene: TRBD2
CDR3aa: CATSSTNGTSGVSSYEQYF
CDR3nt: TGTGCCACCAGCTCTACAAACGGGACTAGCGGGGTGAGCTCCTACGAGCAGTACTTC

j_gene: TRBJ2-7
v_gene: TRBV7-3
abundance: NA
d_gene: NA
CDR3aa: CASSLTQGREQYF
CDR3nt: TGTGCCAGCAGCTTAACGCAGGGGCGCGAGCAGTACTTC

j_gene: TRBJ1-2
v_gene: TRBV5-4
abundance: NA
d_gene: NA
CDR3aa: CASSLIEDYGYTF
CDR3nt: TGTGCCAGCAGCTTGATTGAGGACTATGGCTACACCTTC

j_gene: TRBJ2-3
v_gene: TRBV7-7
abundance: NA
d_gene: NA
CDR3aa: CASSHGGSDTQYF
CDR3nt: TGTGCCAGCAGCCATGGGGGATCAGATACGCAGTATTTT

j_gene: TRBJ2-1
v_gene: TRBV7-9
abundance: NA
d_gene: TRBD2
CDR3aa: CASSSGSIAGAYEQFF
CDR3nt: TGTGCCAGCAGCTCCGGCTCAATAGCGGGAGCCTATGAGCAGTTCTTC

j_gene: TRBJ1-4
v_gene: TRBV27
abundance: NA
d_gene: TRBD1
CDR3aa: CASLDRVGGEKLFF
CDR3nt: TGTGCCAGCTTAGACAGGGTCGGAGGTGAAAAACTGTTTTTT

j_gene: TRBJ2-7
v_gene: TRBV28
abundance: once
d_gene: NA
CDR3aa: CASRAGIGRYEQYF
CDR3nt: TGTGCCAGTCGGGCGGGAATTGGGAGATACGAGCAGTACTTC

j_gene: TRBJ2-3
v_gene: TRBV18
abundance: NA
d_gene: NA
CDR3aa: CASSPLGRQRTDTQYF
CDR3nt: TGTGCCAGCTCACCCCTCGGTAGGCAGAGGACAGATACGCAGTATTTT

j_gene: TRBJ2-3
v_gene: TRBV28
abundance: once
d_gene: TRBD1
CDR3aa: CASRPRDRASTDTQYF
CDR3nt: TGTGCCAGCAGGCCCAGGGACAGGGCAAGCACAGATACGCAGTATTTT

j_gene: TRBJ1-5
v_gene: TRBV6-1
abundance: once
d_gene: NA
CDR3aa: CASSDPHAGTQPQHF
CDR3nt: TGTGCCAGCAGTGACCCACACGCGGGGACTCAGCCCCAGCATTTT

j_gene: TRBJ2-1
v_gene: TRBV18
abundance: once
d_gene: NA
CDR3aa: CASSPPLELNNEQFF
CDR3nt: TGTGCCAGCTCACCGCCCCTCGAGCTAAACAATGAGCAGTTCTTC

j_gene: TRBJ1-1
v_gene: TRBV4-1
abundance: once
d_gene: NA
CDR3aa: CASSPYTVGAEAFF
CDR3nt: TGCGCCAGCAGCCCATATACAGTCGGCGCTGAAGCTTTCTTT

j_gene: TRBJ1-5
v_gene: TRBV6-6
abundance: NA
d_gene: NA
CDR3aa: CASRGQRNQPQHF
CDR3nt: TGTGCCAGCAGAGGACAACGGAATCAGCCCCAGCATTTT

j_gene: TRBJ2-1
v_gene: TRBV28
abundance: NA
d_gene: TRBD2
CDR3aa: CASSFGAGSYNEQFF
CDR3nt: TGTGCCAGCAGTTTCGGAGCGGGATCCTACAATGAGCAGTTCTTC

j_gene: TRBJ2-4
v_gene: TRBV10-2
abundance: NA
d_gene: NA
CDR3aa: CASTGLLAKNIQYF
CDR3nt: TGCGCCAGCACAGGATTACTAGCCAAAAACATTCAGTACTTC

j_gene: TRBJ1-2
v_gene: TRBV7-9
abundance: once
d_gene: NA
CDR3aa: CASSRNLAYGYTF
CDR3nt: TGTGCCAGCAGCCGGAATCTCGCGTATGGCTACACCTTC

j_gene: TRBJ2-1
v_gene: TRBV4-1
abundance: NA
d_gene: TRBD2
CDR3aa: CASSQLLAGNVGNEQFF
CDR3nt: TGCGCCAGCAGCCAACTCCTAGCGGGAAATGTAGGCAATGAGCAGTTCTTC

j_gene: TRBJ2-7
v_gene: TRBV2
abundance: NA
d_gene: TRBD1
CDR3aa: CAIPKNTGQGPYEQYF
CDR3nt: TGTGCCATCCCGAAGAACACAGGACAGGGGCCCTACGAGCAGTACTTC

j_gene: TRBJ2-1
v_gene: TRBV9
abundance: NA
d_gene: NA
CDR3aa: CASLTEHVQGLNEQFF
CDR3nt: TGTGCCAGCTTAACCGAGCATGTACAGGGATTAAATGAGCAGTTCTTC

j_gene: TRBJ2-7
v_gene: TRBV29-1
abundance: NA
d_gene: TRBD1
CDR3aa: CSVDGTGEYEQYF
CDR3nt: TGCAGCGTGGACGGGACAGGGGAATACGAGCAGTACTTC

j_gene: TRBJ1-2
v_gene: TRBV4-1
abundance: NA
d_gene: NA
CDR3aa: CASSQNEQGLWGYTF
CDR3nt: TGCGCCAGCAGCCAAAATGAACAGGGACTTTGGGGCTACACCTTC

j_gene: TRBJ2-1
v_gene: TRBV6-6
abundance: NA
d_gene: NA
CDR3aa: CASSERGPPYNEQFF
CDR3nt: TGTGCCAGCAGTGAGAGGGGCCCTCCCTACAATGAGCAGTTCTTC

j_gene: TRBJ2-7
v_gene: TRBV6-6
abundance: once
d_gene: NA
CDR3aa: CASRSSGSGQNEQYF
CDR3nt: TGTGCCAGCAGAAGCTCGGGGTCGGGGCAGAACGAGCAGTACTTC

j_gene: TRBJ2-1
v_gene: TRBV13
abundance: NA
d_gene: TRBD2
CDR3aa: CASSLTGLASYNEQFF
CDR3nt: TGTGCCAGCAGCTTAACGGGACTAGCCTCCTACAATGAGCAGTTCTTC

j_gene: TRBJ2-5
v_gene: TRBV7-9
abundance: NA
d_gene: TRBD1
CDR3aa: CASSPRDRAQETQYF
CDR3nt: TGTGCCAGCAGCCCCCGGGACAGAGCACAAGAGACCCAGTACTTC

j_gene: TRBJ2-7
v_gene: TRBV7-8
abundance: NA
d_gene: NA
CDR3aa: CASSFGDPQAAYEQYF
CDR3nt: TGTGCCAGCAGCTTCGGAGACCCACAGGCCGCCTACGAGCAGTACTTC

j_gene: TRBJ1-3
v_gene: TRBV6-6
abundance: NA
d_gene: NA
CDR3aa: CASSTKSGNTIYF
CDR3nt: TGTGCCAGCAGTACCAAATCAGGAAACACCATATATTTT

j_gene: TRBJ2-2
v_gene: TRBV11-2
abundance: NA
d_gene: TRBD2
CDR3aa: CASSLVGLAGTGELFF
CDR3nt: TGTGCCAGCAGCTTAGTAGGACTAGCTGGCACCGGGGAGCTGTTTTTT

j_gene: TRBJ1-1
v_gene: TRBV14
abundance: NA
d_gene: NA
CDR3aa: CASSHRIRGNTEAFF
CDR3nt: TGTGCCAGCAGCCATCGGATTCGGGGAAACACTGAAGCTTTCTTT

j_gene: TRBJ2-7
v_gene: TRBV27
abundance: NA
d_gene: NA
CDR3aa: CASSLNSFYEQYF
CDR3nt: TGTGCCAGCAGTCTTAACAGTTTCTACGAGCAGTACTTC

j_gene: TRBJ2-2
v_gene: TRBV27
abundance: NA
d_gene: TRBD1
CDR3aa: CASMDRGFAGELFF
CDR3nt: TGTGCCAGTATGGACAGGGGGTTTGCCGGGGAGCTGTTTTTT

j_gene: TRBJ2-2
v_gene: TRBV27
abundance: NA
d_gene: TRBD1
CDR3aa: CASSSLRVDRVSNTGELFF
CDR3nt: TGTGCCAGCAGTTCCCTACGTGTCGACAGGGTCTCCAACACCGGGGAGCTGTTTTTT

j_gene: TRBJ1-2
v_gene: TRBV29-1
abundance: NA
d_gene: NA
CDR3aa: CSVMEGLYGYTF
CDR3nt: TGCAGCGTTATGGAGGGACTCTATGGCTACACCTTC

j_gene: TRBJ2-2
v_gene: TRBV9
abundance: NA
d_gene: NA
CDR3aa: CASSVDQNPLGGELFF
CDR3nt: TGTGCCAGCAGCGTAGATCAAAACCCCCTGGGCGGGGAGCTGTTTTTT

j_gene: TRBJ2-3
v_gene: TRBV27
abundance: NA
d_gene: NA
CDR3aa: CASSLGVTNTDTQYF
CDR3nt: TGTGCCAGCAGTTTGGGGGTCACAAACACAGATACGCAGTATTTT

j_gene: TRBJ2-7
v_gene: TRBV7-2
abundance: NA
d_gene: NA
CDR3aa: CASSQMGAYEQYF
CDR3nt: TGTGCCAGCAGCCAAATGGGGGCCTACGAGCAGTACTTC

j_gene: TRBJ2-5
v_gene: TRBV7-9
abundance: NA
d_gene: NA
CDR3aa: CASRLARETQYF
CDR3nt: TGTGCCAGCAGACTAGCAAGAGAGACCCAGTACTTC

j_gene: TRBJ2-1
v_gene: TRBV5-6
abundance: NA
d_gene: TRBD2
CDR3aa: CASRPRRTSGYNEQFF
CDR3nt: TGTGCCAGCAGACCTAGAAGGACTAGCGGATACAATGAGCAGTTCTTC

j_gene: TRBJ2-1
v_gene: TRBV9
abundance: once
d_gene: NA
CDR3aa: CASSEGVGNEQFF
CDR3nt: TGTGCCAGCAGCGAGGGCGTGGGCAATGAGCAGTTCTTC

j_gene: TRBJ2-1
v_gene: TRBV4-3
abundance: NA
d_gene: TRBD2
CDR3aa: CASSQDFGSLAGYNEQFF
CDR3nt: TGCGCCAGCAGCCAAGACTTCGGTAGTCTAGCGGGATACAATGAGCAGTTCTTC

j_gene: TRBJ2-5
v_gene: TRBV27
abundance: NA
d_gene: NA
CDR3aa: CASSSRPSRGETQYF
CDR3nt: TGTGCCAGCAGTTCCCGACCAAGCCGAGGGGAGACCCAGTACTTC

j_gene: TRBJ1-5
v_gene: TRBV13
abundance: NA
d_gene: TRBD1
CDR3aa: CASSLTGTGVNQPQHF
CDR3nt: TGTGCCAGCAGCTTAACCGGGACAGGGGTCAATCAGCCCCAGCATTTT

j_gene: TRBJ1-5
v_gene: TRBV4-1
abundance: NA
d_gene: TRBD1
CDR3aa: CASSQEEGAIQPQHF
CDR3nt: TGCGCCAGCAGCCAAGAAGAGGGGGCGATTCAGCCCCAGCATTTT

j_gene: TRBJ1-2
v_gene: TRBV19
abundance: NA
d_gene: NA
CDR3aa: CASSIDHRGAIGYTF
CDR3nt: TGTGCCAGTAGTATAGATCATCGGGGGGCGATTGGCTACACCTTC

j_gene: TRBJ2-3
v_gene: TRBV7-3
abundance: NA
d_gene: TRBD1
CDR3aa: CASGLGQGTDTQYF
CDR3nt: TGTGCCAGCGGACTTGGACAGGGCACAGATACGCAGTATTTT

j_gene: TRBJ2-1
v_gene: TRBV29-1
abundance: NA
d_gene: TRBD1
CDR3aa: CSASGTGGAGAYNEQFF
CDR3nt: TGCAGCGCCTCCGGGACAGGGGGCGCTGGGGCCTACAATGAGCAGTTCTTC

j_gene: TRBJ1-1
v_gene: TRBV11-3
abundance: NA
d_gene: TRBD1
CDR3aa: CASSLTGKAEAFF
CDR3nt: TGTGCCAGCAGCTTGACAGGGAAAGCTGAAGCTTTCTTT

j_gene: TRBJ2-5
v_gene: TRBV2
abundance: NA
d_gene: TRBD1
CDR3aa: CASRGTAQSQETQYF
CDR3nt: TGTGCCAGCAGGGGGACAGCCCAAAGCCAAGAGACCCAGTACTTC

j_gene: TRBJ2-1
v_gene: TRBV5-1
abundance: NA
d_gene: NA
CDR3aa: CASSPERTSSYNEQFF
CDR3nt: TGCGCCAGCAGCCCGGAACGGACGAGCTCCTACAATGAGCAGTTCTTC

j_gene: TRBJ2-2
v_gene: TRBV29-1
abundance: NA
d_gene: TRBD2
CDR3aa: CSVVDSGTNTGELFF
CDR3nt: TGCAGCGTTGTCGATAGCGGGACGAACACCGGGGAGCTGTTTTTT

j_gene: TRBJ2-3
v_gene: TRBV19
abundance: NA
d_gene: NA
CDR3aa: CASSPQGLATTDTQYF
CDR3nt: TGTGCCAGTAGCCCCCAGGGATTAGCGACCACAGATACGCAGTATTTT